This paragraph covers one T cell receptor (beta chain) sequence. What it binds is unknown. CDR1 is MNHEY, CDR2 SVGAGI, per germline. Deletions cut 4 bases from V and 8 bases from J, with 17 bases between. The CDR3 runs 14 residues. The data derive from a study of T cell responses to AZD1222 COVID-19 vaccine. Study outcomes and limitations: Among spike-specific TCRs, nearly half reportedly target unmutated variant regions. White British ancestry dominated among donors, who included more females, and clonal diversity was possibly underestimated. At baseline, seropositivity was found in only six or seven AZD1222 recipients. Two doses of AZD1222 preceded a rise in Spike-specific TCR breadth and depth.

Method: immunoSEQ multiplex PCR; TCRdb's copy keeps in-frame clones and lacks some. Here the sample spans some 140,000 clones, approximately 85% being singletons. J is TRBJ1-2 and V is TRBV6-5; D uncertain. The TCR was taken from an adult who received the MenACWY meningococcal vaccine as a control. Here the sequenced sample was peripheral blood, taken 28 days after the second dose of the MenACWY control vaccine. CDR3 DNA: TGTGCCAGCAGTTTCCAGAAGGGAGGGATCGGCTACACCTTC. Protein product: CASSFQKGGIGYTF.